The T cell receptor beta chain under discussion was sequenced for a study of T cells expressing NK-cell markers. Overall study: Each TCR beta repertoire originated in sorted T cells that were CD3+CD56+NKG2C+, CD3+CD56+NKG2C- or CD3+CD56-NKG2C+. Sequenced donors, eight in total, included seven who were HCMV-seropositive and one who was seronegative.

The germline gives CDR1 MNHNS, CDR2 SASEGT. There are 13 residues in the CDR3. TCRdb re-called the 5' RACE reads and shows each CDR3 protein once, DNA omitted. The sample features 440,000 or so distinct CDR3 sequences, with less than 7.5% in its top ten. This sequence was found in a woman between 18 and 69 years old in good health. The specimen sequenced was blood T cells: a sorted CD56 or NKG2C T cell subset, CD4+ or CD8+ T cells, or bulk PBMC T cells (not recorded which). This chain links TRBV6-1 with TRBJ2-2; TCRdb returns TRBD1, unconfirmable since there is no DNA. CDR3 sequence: CASMQGGTGELFF.